The 6 T cell receptor beta chains presented below share a single source sample, sequenced in a study of OX40 agonist ivuxolimab in advanced cancers. Generated by immunoSEQ multiplex PCR, the TCRdb table keeps only in-frame clones and is missing some. The sample lists some 85,000 clones, approximately 91% seen once, with roughly 0.3% in the top ten. The sequences come from CD4+ or CD8+ T cells sorted from blood, collected in a trial of the OX40 agonist ivuxolimab. These receptors were collected from an adult with an advanced solid tumor such as melanoma, head and neck, liver or kidney cancer.

The rearrangement joins TRBV2 to TRBJ2-7; 9 nucleotides line up with TRBD1. The CDR3 loop spans 13 amino acids. Germline values: CDR1 SNHLY, CDR2 FYNNEI. V lost 9 bases, J lost 2 bases, and 5 bases stayed unmatched. The CDR3 loop reads CASSGTGPYEQYF. DNA of the CDR3: TGTGCCAGTTCCGGGACAGGGCCCTACGAGCAGTACTTC.

This rearrangement joins TRBV13 to TRBJ2-7; 10 bases align to TRBD1. V lost 4 bases, J lost 6 bases, and 3 bases stayed unmatched. CDR1 PRHDT and CDR2 FYEKMQ come from the germline V gene (reference sequence). The CDR3 runs to 13 residues. DNA of the CDR3: TGTGCCAGCAGCTCGACAGGGGGCGGCGAGCAGTACTTC. Translated, it gives CASSSTGGGEQYF.

The rearrangement links TRBV10-3 to TRBJ1-1; unclear D gene. The V and J ends lost 10 bases and 0 bases respectively, with 15 bases between them. The CDR3 consists of 14 residues. Germline CDR1 reads ENHRY; CDR2 reads SYGVKD. CDR3 in amino acids: CATLRAFLNTEAFF. CDR3 DNA: TGTGCCACCCTTAGGGCGTTTCTGAACACTGAAGCTTTCTTT.

The count of this clone is one. The rearrangement joins TRBV6-5 to TRBJ2-7; TRBD2 aligns across 10 bases. The CDR3 is 14 residues long. Germline V gives CDR1 MNHEY, CDR2 SVGAGI. V gave up 4 bases and J gave up 7 bases; unmatched junction bases: 7. In DNA, the CDR3 is TGTGCCAGCAGTTCCCCGGGACTAGCGTCTGAGCAGTACTTC. Its translation is CASSSPGLASEQYF.

This clone was counted a few times. The rearrangement links TRBV25-1 to TRBJ1-6; D is undetermined. V shed 4 bases and J shed 9 bases, with 7 bases lying between them. Germline assignment: CDR1 MGHDK and CDR2 SYGVNS. The CDR3 sequence is 12 residues long. The CDR3 DNA reads TGTGCCAGCAGTGGATTAGGTTCACCCCTCCACTTT. Translation gives CASSGLGSPLHF.

The chain couples TRBV6-5 to TRBJ2-7; 8 bases fit TRBD1. Germline assignment: CDR1 MNHEY and CDR2 SVGAGI. The CDR3 contains 14 residues. Trimming took 6 bases from V and 0 from J; bases not matched to a gene: 4. CDR3 loop: CASSFQGASYEQYF. CDR3 bases: TGTGCCAGCAGCTTCCAGGGGGCCTCCTACGAGCAGTACTTC.